Below are 19 T cell receptor beta chains sequenced from a single sample in a study of CD8 T cells in ankylosing spondylitis (TCRdb year 2017). Receptor libraries were prepared by 5' RACE. The instrument given in TCRdb is Illumina HiSeq 2500. The public reads were run again by TCRdb, first through fastp at Q25 and then through MiXCR, and only productive beta chains were kept. Duplicate CDR3 protein sequences are folded into a single record with the most common DNA and genes. Across this sample there are about 240,000 distinct CDR3 sequences, with around 7.8% seen only once. 6.8% of the sample is in the top ten clones. Material for sequencing was blood, either unsorted or a sorted T cell fraction (not recorded which). The receptors shown here come from a male donor with ankylosing spondylitis or in good health (not recorded which).

There are many counts of this clonotype. The V call is TRBV4-3, the J call TRBJ2-2; D might be TRBD1 (6 bases). CDR3 length equals 16 residues. Germline V gives CDR1 LGHNA, CDR2 YSLEER. V lost 0 bases, J lost 0 bases, and 8 bases lay in between. The CDR3 protein is CASSQDAGANTGELFF. The CDR3 coding sequence is TGCGCCAGCAGCCAAGATGCAGGGGCGAACACCGGGGAGCTGTTTTTT.

This clonotype came up many times. This chain connects TRBV6-1 to TRBJ2-1, with 10 bases matching TRBD2. Germline CDR1 is MNHNS and CDR2 is SASEGT. V gave up 7 bases and J gave up 3 bases; unmatched junction bases: 6. The CDR3 length is 15 residues. In nucleotides, the CDR3 is TGTGCCAGCAAACTCGGACTAGCGGACTACAATGAGCAGTTCTTC. Protein sequence: CASKLGLADYNEQFF.

This clonotype was seen at least ten times. The rearrangement uses TRBV20-1 and TRBJ2-5; 8 bases agree with TRBD2. CDR1 and CDR2 from the germline V gene are DFQATT and SNEGSKA (reference sequence). V lost 5 bases, J lost 5 bases, and 10 bases stayed unmatched. The CDR3 spans 14 residues. The CDR3 DNA is TGCAGTGCTGTGGGTAGCGGGGCCGGGGAGACCCAGTACTTC. Protein sequence: CSAVGSGAGETQYF.

In this sample, this clonotype turned up many times. The gene calls are TRBV4-3 and TRBJ2-7; D is tentatively TRBD1 or TRBD2 (6 bases each). Germline V lookup: CDR1 LGHNA, CDR2 YSLEER. Trimming cost V 0 bases and J 4 bases, with 10 bases left between them. This CDR3 is 14 amino acids long. The CDR3 nucleotides are TGCGCCAGCAGCCAAGAAAGGGGGAGGTACGAGCAGTACTTC. Amino acid sequence: CASSQERGRYEQYF.

This clonotype was observed many times. The V and J genes are TRBV27 and TRBJ2-1, with D possibly TRBD2 on 5 matching bases. Trimming removed 5 bases at V and 3 bases at J, with 11 bases between. Per the germline V gene, CDR1 is MNHEY and CDR2 is SMNVEV (reference sequence). This CDR3 is 14 amino acids long. CDR3: CASSTEGIYNEQFF. CDR3 nucleotides: TGTGCCAGCAGTACCGAGGGTATCTACAATGAGCAGTTCTTC.

The CDR3 reads CSAHLWTSRDNEQFF. CDR3 nucleotides: TGCAGTGCTCACTTATGGACTAGCAGGGACAATGAGCAGTTCTTC. The chain is built from TRBV20-1 and TRBJ2-1, with 8 bases lining up with TRBD2. This CDR3 spans 15 amino acids. V lost 5 bases to trimming and J lost 5 bases; unmatched junction nucleotides: 11. The V gene's germline CDR1 is DFQATT and CDR2 SNEGSKA (reference sequence).

This clonotype was detected ten times or more. This chain joins TRBV3-1 and TRBJ2-7; possible D gene TRBD1, 5 bases. This CDR3 region has 14 residues. Germline lookup yields CDR1 LGHDT and CDR2 YNNKEL (reference sequence). Trimming stripped 4 bases from V and 2 bases from J, with 12 bases between. This chain's CDR3 is CASSPRLGAYEQYF. CDR3 in DNA: TGTGCCAGCAGCCCTCGGTTAGGGGCCTACGAGCAGTACTTC.

This clonotype was recorded at least ten times. This chain joins TRBV20-1 and TRBJ2-1; 7 bases are a match to TRBD2. With V trimmed by 7 bases and J by 10 bases, 10 bases remained unmatched. CDR1 and CDR2 (germline): DFQATT, SNEGSKA (reference sequence). This CDR3 spans 12 amino acids. The DNA for the CDR3 is TGCAGTGTTCAGACTAGCCACAGCGAGCAGTTCTTC. Protein: CSVQTSHSEQFF.

Many counts were recorded for this clonotype. J is TRBJ1-2 and V is TRBV15; 12 bases fit TRBD1. V lost 1 base and J lost 7; bases outside the gene matches: 4. The CDR3 covers 15 residues. Germline CDR1 reads LNHNV; CDR2 reads YYDKDF (reference sequence). CDR3: CATSRGGQGAVGYTF. The CDR3 DNA reads TGTGCCACCAGCAGAGGGGGACAGGGGGCGGTTGGCTACACCTTC.

Only a few counts were recorded for this clonotype. The rearrangement uses TRBV10-3 and TRBJ2-6; 7 bases align to TRBD1. J gave up 0 bases and V 4 bases, and 6 bases lay outside the gene matches. The CDR3 totals 17 residues. The germline CDR1 and CDR2 sequences are ENHRY and SYGVKD. In nucleotides, the CDR3 is TGTGCCATCAGTGGTAGCCGGGACAGCTCTGGGGCCAACGTCCTGACTTTC. Translation: CAISGSRDSSGANVLTF.

This clonotype has ten or more counts. This rearrangement joins TRBV3-1 to TRBJ2-1; 7 bases align to TRBD2. CDR1 and CDR2 from the germline V gene are LGHDT and YNNKEL (reference sequence). The V gene end was trimmed by 0 bases and the J gene end by 2 bases; junction bases not matched to a gene: 4. The CDR3 spans 16 residues. The CDR3 spells CASSQEAGEPYNEQFF. The CDR3 DNA sequence: TGTGCCAGCAGCCAAGAGGCGGGGGAGCCCTACAATGAGCAGTTCTTC.

This clonotype has more than one count but fewer than ten. CDR3 DNA sequence: TGTGCCAGCAGCTTCCCCGGGGCCTCCTACGAGCAGTACTTC. Amino acid sequence: CASSFPGASYEQYF. This chain links TRBV4-2 with TRBJ2-7, with D possibly called TRBD1 or TRBD2 (5 bases each). CDR3 length equals 14 residues. CDR1 is LGHNA and CDR2 is YNFKEQ in the germline V gene. The ends were cut back, 5 bases at V and 0 bases at J, with 11 bases in the middle.

The sample holds many counts of this clonotype. The chain is built from TRBV12-3 or TRBV12-4 and TRBJ1-5; D perhaps matches TRBD1 (5 bases). Trimming shortened V by 7 bases and J by 0 bases, and 10 bases separated the two germline ends. The CDR3 totals 14 residues. The CDR3: CASTKDTSNQPQHF. The CDR3 region has the DNA TGTGCCAGCACTAAGGACACTAGCAATCAGCCCCAGCATTTT.

This clonotype was detected ten times or more. The chain employs TRBV20-1 and TRBJ2-1, with D maybe TRBD2 (5 bases). The germline V gene encodes CDR1 DFQATT and CDR2 SNEGSKA (reference sequence). CDR3 length: 14 amino acids. The V gene lost 3 bases and the J gene lost 12 bases, with 21 bases spanning the gap. The CDR3 loop is CSARIPVARSGQFF. CDR3 sequence (DNA): TGCAGTGCTAGGATACCGGTGGCAAGAAGCGGGCAGTTCTTC.

This chain connects TRBV27 to TRBJ1-4; 7 positions match TRBD1. Germline lookup yields CDR1 MNHEY and CDR2 SMNVEV (reference sequence). The CDR3 totals 16 residues. The junction had 14 bases not matched to a gene; V was cut back by 5 bases and J by 8 bases. CDR3 amino acids: CASSPLDRAGREKLFF. CDR3 nucleotides: TGTGCCAGCAGTCCCCTCGACAGGGCCGGTCGGGAAAAACTGTTTTTT.

At least ten counts were recorded for this clonotype. V usage is TRBV20-1 and J usage is TRBJ2-1; D is uncertain. Trimming took 3 bases from V and 5 from J, leaving 5 bases between them. This CDR3 is built from 11 residues. Germline CDR1 reads DFQATT; CDR2 reads SNEGSKA (reference sequence). CDR3 coding DNA: TGCAGTGCTAGCCCAGACAATGAGCAGTTCTTC. This sequence encodes CSASPDNEQFF.

This clonotype was seen ten or more times. The chain recombines TRBV5-1 with TRBJ2-1; 10 nucleotides match TRBD2. CDR1 and CDR2 from the germline V gene are SGHRS and YFSETQ. This CDR3 has 15 residues. Losses at the gene ends were 3 bases for V and 3 bases for J; bases not matched to a gene: 3. The CDR3 region has the DNA TGCGCCAGCAGCTGGCTAGCGGGGGACTACAATGAGCAGTTCTTC. It yields the protein CASSWLAGDYNEQFF. The variable domain in full, with the rest retrieved from reference TRBV5-1 and TRBJ2-1, is KAGVTQTPRYLIKTRGQQVTLSCSPISGHRSVSWYQQTPGQGLQFLFEYFSETQRNKGNFPGRFSGRQFSNSRSEMNVSTLELGDSALYLCASSWLAGDYNEQFFGPGTRLTVL.

In this sample, this clonotype turned up a few times. J is TRBJ2-7 and V is TRBV10-2; TRBD2 matches at 8 bases. Losses at the gene ends were 0 bases for V and 6 bases for J; bases not matched to a gene: 13. The CDR3 totals 17 residues. Germline CDR1 and CDR2: WSHSY and SAAADI. The CDR3 DNA reads as TGCGCCAGCAGTGAGTCGGGCTTCCCAGCGGGAGTAGCCGAGCAGTACTTC. Protein sequence: CASSESGFPAGVAEQYF.

This clonotype was found many times. The chain couples TRBV3-1 to TRBJ2-4; D remains ambiguous. V shed 4 bases and J shed 6 bases, with 13 bases lying between them. Germline-derived CDR1 and CDR2 are LGHDT and YNNKEL (reference sequence). CDR3 size: 14 residues. DNA of the CDR3: TGTGCCAGCAGCCGGGTTGGGCCGGGAAACATTCAGTACTTC. Translation: CASSRVGPGNIQYF.